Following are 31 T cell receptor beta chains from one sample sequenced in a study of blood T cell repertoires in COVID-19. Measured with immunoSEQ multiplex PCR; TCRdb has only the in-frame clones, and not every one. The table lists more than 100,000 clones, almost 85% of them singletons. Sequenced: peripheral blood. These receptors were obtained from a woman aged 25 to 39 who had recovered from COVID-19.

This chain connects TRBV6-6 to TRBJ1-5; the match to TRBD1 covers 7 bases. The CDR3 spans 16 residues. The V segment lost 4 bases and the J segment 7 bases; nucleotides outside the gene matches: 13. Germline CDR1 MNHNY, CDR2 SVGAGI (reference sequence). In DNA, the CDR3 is TGTGCCAGCAGTTCAAAAATGGCGGGACAGAGCCAGCCCCAGCATTTT. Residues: CASSSKMAGQSQPQHF.

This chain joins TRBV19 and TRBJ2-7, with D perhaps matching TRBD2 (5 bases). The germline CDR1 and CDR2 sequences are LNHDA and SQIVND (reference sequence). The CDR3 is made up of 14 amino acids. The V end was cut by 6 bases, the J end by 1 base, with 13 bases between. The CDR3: CASSLLGRSYEQYF. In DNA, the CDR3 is TGTGCCAGTAGCCTACTAGGCCGGTCCTACGAGCAGTACTTC.

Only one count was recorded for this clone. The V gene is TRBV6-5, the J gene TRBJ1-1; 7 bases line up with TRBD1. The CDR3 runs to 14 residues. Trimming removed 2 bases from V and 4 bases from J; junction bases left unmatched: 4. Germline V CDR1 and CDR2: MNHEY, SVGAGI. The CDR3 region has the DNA TGTGCCAGCAGTTACGCGACAGGGCTCACTGAAGCTTTCTTT. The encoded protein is CASSYATGLTEAFF.

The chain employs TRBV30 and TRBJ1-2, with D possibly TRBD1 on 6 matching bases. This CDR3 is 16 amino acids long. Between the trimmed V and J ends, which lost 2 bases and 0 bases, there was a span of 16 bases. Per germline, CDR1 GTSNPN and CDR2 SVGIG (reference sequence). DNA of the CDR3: TGTGCCTGGAGTCGGGACAATCCTATAACTAACTATGGCTACACCTTC. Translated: CAWSRDNPITNYGYTF.

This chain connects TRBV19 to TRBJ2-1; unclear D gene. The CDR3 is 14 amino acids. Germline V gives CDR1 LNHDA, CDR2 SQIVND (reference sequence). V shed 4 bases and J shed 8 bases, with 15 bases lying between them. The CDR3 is CASSTMTMHDEQFF. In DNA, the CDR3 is TGTGCCAGTAGTACTATGACAATGCACGATGAGCAGTTCTTC.

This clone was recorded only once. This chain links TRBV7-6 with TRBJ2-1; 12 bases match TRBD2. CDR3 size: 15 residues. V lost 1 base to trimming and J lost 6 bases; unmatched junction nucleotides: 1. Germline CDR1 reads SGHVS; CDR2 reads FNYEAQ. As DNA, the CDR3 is TGTGCCAGCAGCTTAGTGACTAGCGGGGGCAATGAGCAGTTCTTC. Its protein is CASSLVTSGGNEQFF.

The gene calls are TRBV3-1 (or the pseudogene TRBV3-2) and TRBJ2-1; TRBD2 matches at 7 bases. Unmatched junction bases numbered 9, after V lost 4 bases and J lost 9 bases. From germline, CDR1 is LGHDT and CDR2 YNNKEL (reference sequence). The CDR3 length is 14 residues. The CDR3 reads CASSPREEVGEQFF. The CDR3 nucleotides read TGTGCCAGCAGCCCACGGGAGGAGGTCGGTGAGCAGTTCTTC.

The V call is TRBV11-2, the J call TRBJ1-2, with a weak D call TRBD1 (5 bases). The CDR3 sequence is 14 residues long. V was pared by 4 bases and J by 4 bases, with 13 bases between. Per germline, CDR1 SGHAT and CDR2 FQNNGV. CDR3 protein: CASSWAGAGYGYTF. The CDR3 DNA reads TGTGCCAGCAGCTGGGCTGGGGCAGGCTATGGCTACACCTTC.

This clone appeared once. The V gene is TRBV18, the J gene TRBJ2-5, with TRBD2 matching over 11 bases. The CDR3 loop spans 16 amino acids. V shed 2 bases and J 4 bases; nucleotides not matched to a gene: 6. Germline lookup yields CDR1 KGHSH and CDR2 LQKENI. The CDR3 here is CASSPGGGTSGETQYF. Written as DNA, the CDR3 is TGTGCCAGCTCACCAGGAGGCGGGACTAGCGGAGAGACCCAGTACTTC.

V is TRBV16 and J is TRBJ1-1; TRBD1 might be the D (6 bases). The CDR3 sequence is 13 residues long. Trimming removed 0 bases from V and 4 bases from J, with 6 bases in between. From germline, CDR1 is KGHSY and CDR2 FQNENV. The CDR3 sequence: CASSQSGATEAFF. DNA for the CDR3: TGTGCCAGCAGCCAATCGGGGGCCACTGAAGCTTTCTTT.

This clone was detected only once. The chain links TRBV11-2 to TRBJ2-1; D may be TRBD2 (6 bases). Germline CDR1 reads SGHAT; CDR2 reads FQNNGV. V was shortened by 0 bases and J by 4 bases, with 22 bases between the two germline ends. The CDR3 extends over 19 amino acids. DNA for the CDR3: TGTGCCAGCAGCTTAGATACCCTTCCCGCTAGCGCGGAGTACAATGAGCAGTTCTTC. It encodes CASSLDTLPASAEYNEQFF.

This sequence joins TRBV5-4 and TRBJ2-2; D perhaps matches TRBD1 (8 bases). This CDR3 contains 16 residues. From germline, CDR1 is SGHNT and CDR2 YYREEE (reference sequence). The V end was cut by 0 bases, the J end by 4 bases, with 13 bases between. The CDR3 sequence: CASSLGQGRGTGELFF. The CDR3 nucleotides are TGTGCCAGCAGCTTGGGACAGGGGAGGGGCACCGGGGAGCTGTTTTTT.

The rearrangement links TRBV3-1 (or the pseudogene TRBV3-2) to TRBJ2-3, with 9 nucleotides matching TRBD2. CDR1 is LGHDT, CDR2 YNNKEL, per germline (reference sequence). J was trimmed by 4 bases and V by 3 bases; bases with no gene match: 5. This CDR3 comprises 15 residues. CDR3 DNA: TGTGCCAGCAGCCAGGCGGGAGGGGTATCAGATACGCAGTATTTT. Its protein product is CASSQAGGVSDTQYF.

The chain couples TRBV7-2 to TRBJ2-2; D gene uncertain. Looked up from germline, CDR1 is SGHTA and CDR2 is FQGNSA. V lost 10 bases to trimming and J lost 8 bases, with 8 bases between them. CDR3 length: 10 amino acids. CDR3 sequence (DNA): TGTGCCACCCTACGAGGGGAGCTGTTTTTT. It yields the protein CATLRGELFF.

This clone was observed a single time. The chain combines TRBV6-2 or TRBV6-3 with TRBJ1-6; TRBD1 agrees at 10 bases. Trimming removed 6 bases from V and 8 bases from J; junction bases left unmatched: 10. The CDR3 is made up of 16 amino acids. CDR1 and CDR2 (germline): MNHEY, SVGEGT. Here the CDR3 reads CASSIRGQGGYSPLHF. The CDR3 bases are TGTGCCAGCAGCATCCGAGGACAGGGGGGATATTCACCCCTCCACTTT.

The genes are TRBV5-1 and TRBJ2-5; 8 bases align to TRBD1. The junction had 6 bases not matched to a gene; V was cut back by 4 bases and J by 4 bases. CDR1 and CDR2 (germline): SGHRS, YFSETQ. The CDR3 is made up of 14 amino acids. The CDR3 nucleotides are TGCGCCAGCAGCGTACAGGGGGTTGGAGAGACCCAGTACTTC. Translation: CASSVQGVGETQYF.

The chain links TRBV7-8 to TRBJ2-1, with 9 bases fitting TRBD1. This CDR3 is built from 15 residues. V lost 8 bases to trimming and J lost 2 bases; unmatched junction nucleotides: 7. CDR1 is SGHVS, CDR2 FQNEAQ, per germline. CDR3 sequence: CASSHDRGTYNEQFF. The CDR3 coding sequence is TGTGCCAGCTCGCATGACAGGGGGACCTACAATGAGCAGTTCTTC.

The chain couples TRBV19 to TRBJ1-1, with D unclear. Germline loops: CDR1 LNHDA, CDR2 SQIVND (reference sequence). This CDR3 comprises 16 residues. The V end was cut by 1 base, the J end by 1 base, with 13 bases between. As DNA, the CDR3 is TGTGCCAGTAGTATAGTTAAGGGCGGGCCGAACACTGAAGCTTTCTTT. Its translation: CASSIVKGGPNTEAFF.

The CDR3 is CASSLKGGDAASPLHF. The CDR3 DNA follows: TGTGCCAGCAGCTTAAAAGGGGGGGACGCGGCTTCACCCCTCCACTTT. This chain uses TRBV7-3 with TRBJ1-6, with D possibly TRBD1 on 6 matching bases. Trimming removed 1 base from V and 9 bases from J, with 16 bases in between. The CDR3 extends over 16 amino acids. The germline gives CDR1 SGHTA, CDR2 FQGTGA.

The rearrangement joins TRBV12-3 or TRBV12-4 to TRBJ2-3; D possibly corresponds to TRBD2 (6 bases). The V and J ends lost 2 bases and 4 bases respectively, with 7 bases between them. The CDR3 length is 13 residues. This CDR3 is CASSLSGADTQYF. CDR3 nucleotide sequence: TGTGCCAGCAGTTTATCGGGGGCAGATACGCAGTATTTT.

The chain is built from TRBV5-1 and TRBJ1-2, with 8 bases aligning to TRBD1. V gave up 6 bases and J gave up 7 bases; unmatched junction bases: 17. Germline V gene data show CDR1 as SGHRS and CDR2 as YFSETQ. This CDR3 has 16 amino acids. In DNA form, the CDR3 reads TGCGCCAGCAACGAGGGCAGGGGGCATGGCGGTGGTGGCTACACCTTC. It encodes CASNEGRGHGGGGYTF.

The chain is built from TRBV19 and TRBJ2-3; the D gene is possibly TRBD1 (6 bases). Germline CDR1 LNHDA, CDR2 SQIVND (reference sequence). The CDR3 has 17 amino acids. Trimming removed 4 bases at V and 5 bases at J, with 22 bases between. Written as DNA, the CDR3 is TGTGCCAGTAGTACCCCACCTAACAGGGTTGGCATAGATACGCAGTATTTT. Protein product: CASSTPPNRVGIDTQYF.

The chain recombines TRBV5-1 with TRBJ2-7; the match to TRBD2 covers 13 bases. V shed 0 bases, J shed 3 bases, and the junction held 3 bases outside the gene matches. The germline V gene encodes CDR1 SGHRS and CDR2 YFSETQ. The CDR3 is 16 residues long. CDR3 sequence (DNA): TGCGCCAGCAGCTTGGAAGGACTAGCGGGAGACTACGAGCAGTACTTC. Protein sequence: CASSLEGLAGDYEQYF. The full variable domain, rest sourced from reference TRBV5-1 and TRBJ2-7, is KAGVTQTPRYLIKTRGQQVTLSCSPISGHRSVSWYQQTPGQGLQFLFEYFSETQRNKGNFPGRFSGRQFSNSRSEMNVSTLELGDSALYLCASSLEGLAGDYEQYFGPGTRLTVT.

CDR3 protein: CASSEAGEYNEQFF. In DNA form, the CDR3 reads TGTGCCAGCAGTGAAGCGGGAGAATACAATGAGCAGTTCTTC. The chain uses TRBV6-4 and TRBJ2-1, with TRBD2 identical over 8 bases. Trimming removed 3 bases from V and 4 bases from J; junction bases left unmatched: 2. This CDR3 has 14 amino acids. Germline V gives CDR1 MRHNA, CDR2 SNTAGT.

The CDR3 protein is CASSLSGTNNEQFF. The CDR3 DNA reads as TGTGCCAGCAGCTTGAGCGGGACGAACAATGAGCAGTTCTTC. V and J are TRBV11-3 and TRBJ2-1; 7 bases fit TRBD2. The CDR3 spans 14 residues. J gave up 5 bases and V 3 bases, and 4 bases lay outside the gene matches. Germline V gives CDR1 SGHNT, CDR2 YENEEA.

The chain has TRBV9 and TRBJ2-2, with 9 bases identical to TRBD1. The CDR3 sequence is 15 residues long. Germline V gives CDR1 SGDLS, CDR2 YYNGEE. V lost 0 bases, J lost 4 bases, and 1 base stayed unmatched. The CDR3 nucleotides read TGTGCCAGCAGCGTAGTGACAGGGGGCACCGGGGAGCTGTTTTTT. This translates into CASSVVTGGTGELFF. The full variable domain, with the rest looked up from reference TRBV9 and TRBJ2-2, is DSGVTQTPKHLITATGQRVTLRCSPRSGDLSVYWYQQSLDQGLQFLIQYYNGEERAKGNILERFSAQQFPDLHSELNLSSLELGDSALYFCASSVVTGGTGELFFGEGSRLTVL.

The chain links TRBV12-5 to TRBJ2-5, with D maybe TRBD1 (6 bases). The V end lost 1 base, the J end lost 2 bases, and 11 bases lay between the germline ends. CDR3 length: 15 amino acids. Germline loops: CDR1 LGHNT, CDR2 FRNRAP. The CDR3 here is CASGLDQGPQETQYF. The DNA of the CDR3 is TGTGCTAGTGGTTTGGATCAGGGGCCTCAAGAGACCCAGTACTTC.

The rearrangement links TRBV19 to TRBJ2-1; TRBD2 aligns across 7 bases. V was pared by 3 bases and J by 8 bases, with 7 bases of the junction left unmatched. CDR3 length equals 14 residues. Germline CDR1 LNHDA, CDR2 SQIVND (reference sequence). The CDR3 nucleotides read TGTGCCAGTAGTATCCCGGGACTATCATATGAGCAGTTCTTC. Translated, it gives CASSIPGLSYEQFF.

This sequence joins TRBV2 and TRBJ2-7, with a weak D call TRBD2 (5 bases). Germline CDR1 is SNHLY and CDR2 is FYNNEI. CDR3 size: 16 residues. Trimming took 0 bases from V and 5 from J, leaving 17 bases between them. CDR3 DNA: TGTGCCAGCAGTGAAGCGCTAGAGGAGGCGCACAACGAGCAGTACTTC. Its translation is CASSEALEEAHNEQYF.

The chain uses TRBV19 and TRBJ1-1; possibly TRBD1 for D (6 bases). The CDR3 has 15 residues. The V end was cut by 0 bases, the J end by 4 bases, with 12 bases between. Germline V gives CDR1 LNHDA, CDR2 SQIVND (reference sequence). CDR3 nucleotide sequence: TGTGCCAGTAGTATAGACGGGGGGCGTGGCACTGAAGCTTTCTTT. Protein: CASSIDGGRGTEAFF.

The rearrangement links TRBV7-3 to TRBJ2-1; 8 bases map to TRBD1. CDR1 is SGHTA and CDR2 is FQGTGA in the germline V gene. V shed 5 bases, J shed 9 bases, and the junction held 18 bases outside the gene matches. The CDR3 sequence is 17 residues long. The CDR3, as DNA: TGTGCCAGCAGCCTATACGGGGACAGGATAAAGGCGGGTGAGCAGTTCTTC. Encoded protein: CASSLYGDRIKAGEQFF.